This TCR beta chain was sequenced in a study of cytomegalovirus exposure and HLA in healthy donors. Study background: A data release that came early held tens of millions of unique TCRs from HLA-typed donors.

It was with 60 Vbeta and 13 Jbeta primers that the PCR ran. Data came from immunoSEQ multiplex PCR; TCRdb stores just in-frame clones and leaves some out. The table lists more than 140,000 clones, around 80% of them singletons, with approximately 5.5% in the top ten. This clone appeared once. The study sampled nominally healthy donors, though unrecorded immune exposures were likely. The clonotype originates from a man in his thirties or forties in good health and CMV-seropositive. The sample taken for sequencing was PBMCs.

The CDR3 DNA follows: TGCGCCAGCAGCTTGGATAGCGGGAGGGCCGCTGGCAATGAGCAGTTCTTC. It encodes CASSLDSGRAAGNEQFF. This chain links TRBV5-1 with TRBJ2-1, with 11 bases identical to TRBD2. There are 17 residues in the CDR3. V dropped 0 bases and J dropped 6; count of bases not matched to a gene: 8. The germline V gene has CDR1 SGHRS and CDR2 YFSETQ.